The entry below gives a single T cell receptor (beta chain) sequence along with its context. Its cognate antigen has yet to be identified. The sample holds no much larger clone one base away, and base qualities are not on file. The data derive from a study of OX40 agonist ivuxolimab in advanced cancers. As for the study more broadly: The costimulatory receptor OX40 (CD134) was targeted by ivuxolimab, a fully human IgG2 agonistic monoclonal antibody. Intravenous ivuxolimab was administered to patients every 2 weeks at six dose levels: 0.01, 0.1, 0.3, 1.5, 3 and 10 mg/kg. Of the roughly 52 dose-escalation patients, hepatocellular carcinoma was present in approximately 20, melanoma in approximately 15, renal cell carcinoma in 9 and head and neck cancer in 9. In the dose-escalation cohort, around four fifths of patients were male, and the mean age was approximately 60 years, with a range of 23 to 79. Prior anti-PD-1, anti-PD-L1 or anti-CTLA-4 therapy was permitted, and checkpoint inhibitors had been received by about two fifths of dose-escalation patients. Partial responses occurred in three dose-escalation patients, of whom one had hepatocellular carcinoma and two had cutaneous melanoma. The purpose of peripheral TCRbeta sequencing was to test whether ivuxolimab changed TCR sequence diversity and led to clonal T-cell expansion. The paper reports the monotherapy dose-escalation portion (N = 52 patients) of the phase I ivuxolimab trial.

What the research found in general, with its limitations: After ivuxolimab, more expanded clones were found on average in CD8+ T cells than in CD4+ T cells. Low levels of normalized T-cell clonal expansion were also seen in some patients who did not respond. Which antigens the clonally expanded peripheral T cells were specific for was not determined. At doses of 0.1 to 3.0 mg/kg, clonal expansion of both CD4+ and CD8+ blood T cells was observed from baseline to week 6. Partial responders in the 0.1-3.0 mg/kg groups had among the lowest normalized peripheral clonal expansion, especially among CD8+ T cells.

For sequencing of the TCRbeta CDR3 region, genomic DNA was extracted from the sorted cells. The immunoSEQ Assay was used for sequencing of TCRbeta CDR3 regions. In its TCRdb copy, this immuneACCESS table keeps in-frame sequences only and misses some clones. Where compared with another copy, unresolved V genes explain less than half of these, and the others have no known cause. This sample has some 25,000 clones in its table, and about two thirds of those were observed once. The top ten clonotypes cover 18% of the sample. CDR1 and CDR2, per the germline V gene, are WSHSY and SAAADI. V is pared back by 8 bases and J by 6 bases, with 17 bases lying between the germline termini. The CDR3 runs 14 residues from the cysteine to the phenylalanine. The read is trimmed to its CDR3 DNA, 42 bases read in frame from base 1. Patients with autoimmune disease history or receiving systemic immunosuppression were excluded from the trial. Peripheral blood for TCR sequencing was collected from all dose cohorts at baseline, on cycle 4 day 1, and on cycle 7 day 1. The samples were drawn from a first-in-human, open-label, multicenter phase I dose-escalation trial of ivuxolimab. The trial enrolled adults with locally advanced or metastatic head and neck squamous cell, hepatocellular, melanoma or renal cell carcinoma. Before TCR sequencing, CD4+ T cells and CD8+ T cells were sorted from peripheral blood as separate populations.

The sequence derives from an adult with an advanced solid tumor such as melanoma, head and neck, liver or kidney cancer. This material consisted of CD4+ or CD8+ T cells sorted from blood, taken in a trial of the OX40 agonist ivuxolimab. The chain was built from TRBV10-2 and TRBJ2-1; no D gene is confidently identified. Read as DNA, the sequence is TGCGCCAGCGACCAGTGTTTCCTCGCCAATGAGCAGTTCTTC. This is translated as CASDQCFLANEQFF.